A single sample gave rise to the 27 T cell receptor beta chains below, sequenced in a study of response to subunit inactivated influenza vaccine. Each CDR3 protein gets one entry after TCRdb re-called the RT-PCR reads with MiXCR. Found here are about 480,000 distinct CDR3 sequences, approximately 12% of them singletons; the top ten hold around 13%. The source material was PBMCs from blood, sampled about 40 days after vaccination. The receptors stem from a man aged 45 to 65 who received an inactivated influenza vaccine.

This clonotype has at least ten counts. This chain connects TRBV7-2 to TRBJ2-3, with D unclear. The CDR3 loop spans 16 amino acids. Trimming shortened V by 2 bases and J by 5 bases, and 17 bases separated the two germline ends. Looked up from germline, CDR1 is SGHTA and CDR2 is FQGNSA. CDR3 coding DNA: TGTGCCAGCAGCTTAAACGCGCTTTCGACTGGAGATACGCAGTATTTT. Its protein is CASSLNALSTGDTQYF.

Only a few counts were recorded for this clonotype. The genes are TRBV3-1 and TRBJ2-2; D perhaps matches TRBD1 (6 bases). There are 17 residues in the CDR3. The V end was cut by 0 bases, the J end by 6 bases, with 17 bases between. Germline V gene lookup returns CDR1 LGHDT and CDR2 YNNKEL (reference sequence). CDR3 loop: CASSQDRGRFGAGELFF. The CDR3 DNA is TGTGCCAGCAGCCAAGACAGGGGAAGGTTTGGGGCCGGGGAGCTGTTTTTT. The whole variable domain, filled in from reference TRBV3-1 and TRBJ2-2, reads DTAVSQTPKYLVTQMGNDKSIKCEQNLGHDTMYWYKQDSKKFLKIMFSYNNKELIINETVPNRFSPKSPDKAHLNLHINSLELGDSAVYFCASSQDRGRFGAGELFFGEGSRLTVL.

At least ten counts were recorded for this clonotype. The J gene is TRBJ2-1, the V gene TRBV7-9, with D perhaps TRBD2 (6 bases). CDR3 length: 14 amino acids. Germline values: CDR1 SEHNR, CDR2 FQNEAQ (reference sequence). V dropped 1 base and J dropped 7 bases, with 11 bases sitting between them. CDR3 bases: TGTGCCAGCAGCTTAGGCCTAGCGAGGAATGAGCAGTTCTTC. The encoded protein is CASSLGLARNEQFF.

This chain connects TRBV6-2 or TRBV6-3 to TRBJ1-5; 10 bases fit TRBD1. The CDR3 has 16 residues. Per germline, CDR1 MNHEY and CDR2 SVGEGT. With 5 bases clipped from V and 2 bases from J, the junction kept 6 bases outside the gene matches. The DNA for the CDR3 is TGTGCCAGCAGTACGACAGGGGGCCGGGGCAATCAGCCCCAGCATTTT. As protein: CASSTTGGRGNQPQHF.

This clonotype was found a few times. The chain uses TRBV6-1 and TRBJ1-2; no firm D call. This CDR3 has 12 residues. The V gene's germline CDR1 is MNHNS and CDR2 SASEGT. Trimming cost V 6 bases and J 5 bases, with 10 bases left between them. The CDR3 loop is CASSGSPYGYTF. The CDR3 DNA reads TGTGCCAGCAGCGGGAGTCCATATGGCTACACCTTC.

There are a few counts of this clonotype. V is TRBV7-2 and J is TRBJ2-3, with TRBD2 matching over 12 bases. Germline V gene lookup returns CDR1 SGHTA and CDR2 FQGNSA. Trimming removed 3 bases from V and 8 bases from J; junction bases left unmatched: 6. The CDR3 runs to 15 residues. The CDR3 protein is CASSLKTSGSGTQYF. The CDR3 DNA reads TGTGCCAGCAGCTTGAAGACTAGCGGGAGTGGTACGCAGTATTTT.

This clonotype was counted only a few times. The gene calls are TRBV12-3 or TRBV12-4 and TRBJ2-3; perhaps TRBD2 as D (7 bases). Trimming shortened V by 3 bases and J by 1 base, and 20 bases separated the two germline ends. CDR3 length equals 18 residues. CDR3: CASSLGGGRATGTDTQYF. DNA for the CDR3: TGTGCCAGCAGTTTGGGGGGGGGGCGCGCAACCGGCACAGATACGCAGTATTTT.

This clonotype was counted only a few times. The chain joins TRBV2 to TRBJ2-7; D may be TRBD1 (6 bases). The germline V gene has CDR1 SNHLY and CDR2 FYNNEI. The V end lost 2 bases, the J end lost 1 base, and 18 bases lay between the germline ends. The CDR3 length is 17 residues. The chain's CDR3 is CASSESPTGWQSYEQYF. In DNA form, the CDR3 reads TGTGCCAGCAGTGAATCCCCGACAGGATGGCAATCCTACGAGCAGTACTTC.

The sample holds a few counts of this clonotype. The genes are TRBV6-2 or TRBV6-3 and TRBJ2-1; D not certain. Between the trimmed V and J ends, which lost 2 bases and 5 bases, there was a span of 7 bases. Germline V lookup: CDR1 MNHEY, CDR2 SVGEGT. The CDR3 covers 13 residues. The CDR3 nucleotides read TGTGCCAGCAGTTACAGGGTGAACAATGAGCAGTTCTTC. As protein: CASSYRVNNEQFF.

The CDR3 DNA sequence: TGTGCCAGCAGCTCCCAGGGTCAGGGCACAGATACGCAGTATTTT. Protein sequence: CASSSQGQGTDTQYF. V and J are TRBV7-9 and TRBJ2-3, with TRBD1 as a possible D gene (5 bases). Germline CDR1 is SEHNR and CDR2 is FQNEAQ (reference sequence). The CDR3 covers 15 residues. V was clipped by 4 bases and J by 1 base, with 12 bases between them.

V usage is TRBV20-1 and J usage is TRBJ2-3, with 14 bases aligning to TRBD2. The CDR3 is 19 amino acids. V shed 0 bases and J 5 bases; nucleotides not matched to a gene: 13. CDR1 is DFQATT, CDR2 SNEGSKA, per germline (reference sequence). CDR3: CSARDPRLAGGRVGDTQYF. The CDR3 nucleotides read TGCAGTGCTAGAGATCCCCGACTAGCGGGGGGGCGAGTAGGAGATACGCAGTATTTT.

This clonotype was picked up a small number of times. V and J are TRBV29-1 and TRBJ2-1; D assignment may be TRBD1 or TRBD2 (5 bases each). The CDR3 totals 13 residues. V was pared by 7 bases and J by 5 bases, with 15 bases between. Germline V gene data show CDR1 as SQVTM and CDR2 as ANQGSEA. The CDR3 DNA is TGCAGCGCATGGGACCCCCCGAACAATGAGCAGTTCTTC. Its translation: CSAWDPPNNEQFF.

In its sample, this clonotype was seen many times. V is TRBV7-6 and J is TRBJ1-2, with TRBD1 identical over 9 bases. Germline V gene sequence: CDR1 SGHVS, CDR2 FNYEAQ. J was trimmed by 4 bases and V by 1 base; bases with no gene match: 25. This CDR3 has 22 amino acids. The CDR3 DNA sequence: TGTGCCAGCAGCTTAGAGTTTGGGACAGGGAAAAGCGGGCCTGTGAGCCTCTATGGCTACACCTTC. This sequence encodes CASSLEFGTGKSGPVSLYGYTF. Full variable domain (rest looked up from reference TRBV7-6 and TRBJ1-2): GAGVSQSPRYKVTKRGQDVALRCDPISGHVSLYWYRQALGQGPEFLTYFNYEAQQDKSGLPNDRFSAERPEGSISTLTIQRTEQRDSAMYRCASSLEFGTGKSGPVSLYGYTFGSGTRLTVV.

Concerning this clonotype: A much larger clone is a single base away; this may be a read error. The chain couples TRBV29-1 to TRBJ2-7, with D maybe TRBD2 (6 bases). This CDR3 spans 13 amino acids. Trimming left V 4 bases short and J 0 bases short, with 10 bases between. In germline, CDR1 is SQVTM, CDR2 ANQGSEA. CDR3 DNA: TGCAGCGTTGTACGGGAGAACTCCTACGAGCAGTACTTC. Residues: CSVVRENSYEQYF.

This clonotype was observed a handful of times. The chain employs TRBV10-3 and TRBJ2-7, with 10 bases lining up with TRBD1. After removal of 5 bases from V and 2 bases from J, the junction contained 6 bases not matched to a gene. The CDR3 has 15 amino acids. CDR1 is ENHRY and CDR2 is SYGVKD in the germline V gene. CDR3: CAISNPGQGTYEQYF. The CDR3 nucleotides read TGTGCCATCAGTAACCCGGGACAGGGGACCTACGAGCAGTACTTC.

This clonotype was counted only a few times. DNA for the CDR3: TGTGCCAGCAGTTTGACCGCGGCTAGCGGCTACAATGAGCAGTTCTTC. Translation gives CASSLTAASGYNEQFF. V usage is TRBV12-3 or TRBV12-4 and J usage is TRBJ2-1; 7 bases map to TRBD2. The CDR3 is 16 residues long. V lost 3 bases, J lost 3 bases, and 8 bases stayed unmatched.

This clonotype was found a few times. The chain carries TRBV6-2 or TRBV6-3 and TRBJ2-5; 10 bases fit TRBD2. Germline values: CDR1 MNHEY, CDR2 SVGEGT. The CDR3 length is 17 residues. The junction had 9 bases not matched to a gene; V was cut back by 5 bases and J by 0 bases. Here the CDR3 reads CASSRLGTSANQETQYF. The CDR3 DNA is TGTGCCAGCAGTCGACTTGGGACTAGCGCCAACCAAGAGACCCAGTACTTC.

This clonotype was counted only a few times. The rearrangement joins TRBV5-5 to TRBJ2-3; D remains unclear. Germline V CDR1 and CDR2: SGHKS, YYEKEE (reference sequence). Between the trimmed V and J ends, which lost 1 base and 2 bases, there was a span of 8 bases. The CDR3 is 14 residues long. CDR3 residues: CASSLTTTTDTQYF. The CDR3 DNA sequence: TGTGCCAGCAGCTTGACTACCACCACAGATACGCAGTATTTT.

Only a few counts were recorded for this clonotype. This chain links TRBV5-1 with TRBJ2-1; 14 bases map to TRBD2. V trimming: 4 bases; J trimming: 5 bases; junction bases outside the gene matches: 8. The CDR3 runs 17 residues. Per the germline V gene, CDR1 is SGHRS and CDR2 is YFSETQ. The CDR3 region has the DNA TGCGCCAGCAGCAAAGGACTAGCGGGAGGTGGGGACAATGAGCAGTTCTTC. Its protein is CASSKGLAGGGDNEQFF.

This chain links TRBV7-2 with TRBJ2-3, with D perhaps given as TRBD1 or TRBD2 (6 bases each). The CDR3 runs to 16 residues. Germline V lookup: CDR1 SGHTA, CDR2 FQGNSA. V was trimmed by 2 bases and J by 4 bases, leaving 16 bases between them. In DNA form, the CDR3 reads TGTGCCAGCAGCTTACGTGGGGGGCAGATCCCAGATACGCAGTATTTT. As protein: CASSLRGGQIPDTQYF. Complete variable domain (other parts from reference TRBV7-2 and TRBJ2-3): GAGVSQSPSNKVTEKGKDVELRCDPISGHTALYWYRQSLGQGLEFLIYFQGNSAPDKSGLPSDRFSAERTGGSVSTLTIQRTQQEDSAVYLCASSLRGGQIPDTQYFGPGTRLTVL.

This clonotype was counted a few times. The chain recombines TRBV9 with TRBJ1-2; D gene ambiguous. This CDR3 has 15 amino acids. In germline, CDR1 is SGDLS, CDR2 YYNGEE. With 0 bases removed from V and 0 bases from J, the gap between germline ends came to 9 bases. This CDR3 is CASSVGVSANYGYTF. The CDR3 coding sequence is TGTGCCAGCAGCGTAGGAGTTTCGGCTAACTATGGCTACACCTTC.

This clonotype was picked up a small number of times. The chain links TRBV20-1 to TRBJ2-1; TRBD1 matches 10 bases. V lost 8 bases and J lost 6; bases outside the gene matches: 4. The CDR3 covers 12 residues. Germline V gives CDR1 DFQATT, CDR2 SNEGSKA (reference sequence). The CDR3 loop is CSRWDRGNEQFF. CDR3 in DNA: TGCAGTCGCTGGGACAGGGGCAATGAGCAGTTCTTC.

Only a few counts were recorded for this clonotype. The genes are TRBV28 and TRBJ1-5; 10 bases line up with TRBD1. Germline V gene lookup returns CDR1 MDHEN and CDR2 SYDVKM. Losses at the gene ends were 5 bases for V and 2 bases for J; bases not matched to a gene: 6. This CDR3 region has 16 residues. DNA for the CDR3: TGTGCCAGCAGTAAGACAGGGGGCCGAGGCAATCAGCCCCAGCATTTT. Translating gives CASSKTGGRGNQPQHF.

In this sample, this clonotype turned up once. V usage is TRBV6-1 and J usage is TRBJ1-4; D is unclear. CDR1 and CDR2 (germline): MNHNS, SASEGT. This CDR3 contains 13 residues. Deletions cut 10 bases from V and 5 bases from J, with 14 bases between. CDR3 in DNA: TGTGCCACCGCAGAGTACCTAAATGAAAAACTGTTTTTT. Encoded protein: CATAEYLNEKLFF.

The chain employs TRBV27 and TRBJ2-1; 9 positions match TRBD2. V lost 4 bases and J lost 7; bases outside the gene matches: 14. The V gene's germline CDR1 is MNHEY and CDR2 SMNVEV (reference sequence). The CDR3 sequence is 17 residues long. CDR3 coding DNA: TGTGCCAGCAGTTGGGTAGCGGGGGTGGGCAGGGTGAATGAGCAGTTCTTC. This translates into CASSWVAGVGRVNEQFF.

The rearrangement joins TRBV12-3 or TRBV12-4 to TRBJ2-2; maybe TRBD1 (6 bases). V gave up 6 bases and J gave up 5 bases, with 16 bases separating them. The CDR3 extends over 15 amino acids. This CDR3 reads CASRAAGVRTGELFF. The CDR3 bases are TGTGCCAGCAGAGCCGCAGGGGTACGGACCGGGGAGCTGTTTTTT.

A few counts support this clonotype. The chain links TRBV6-5 to TRBJ2-6, with D uncertain. This CDR3 has 16 amino acids. CDR1 MNHEY and CDR2 SVGAGI come from the germline V gene. V was pared by 0 bases and J by 4 bases, with 10 bases between. CDR3 nucleotides: TGTGCCAGCAGTTACTCATGGGGTGCAGGGGCCAACGTCCTGACTTTC. The encoded protein is CASSYSWGAGANVLTF.